The 21 T cell receptor beta chains reported below all come from one sample, sequenced in a study of cytomegalovirus exposure and HLA in healthy donors. Produced via immunoSEQ multiplex PCR; TCRdb's table is partial and in-frame only. There are 150,000 or so clones in the sample; about nine tenths occur only once, and 2.7% lies in the top ten. The source material was PBMCs. These receptors were collected from a man aged 18 to 29 in good health and CMV-seropositive.

This chain uses TRBV7-3 with TRBJ2-2, with 9 positions matching TRBD1. The CDR3 sequence is 15 residues long. The germline gives CDR1 SGHTA, CDR2 FQGTGA. V lost 5 bases to trimming and J lost 7 bases; unmatched junction nucleotides: 8. CDR3 bases: TGTGCCAGCAGCCGGGGACAGGGCTCGGGCGGGGAGCTGTTTTTT. Protein product: CASSRGQGSGGELFF.

The rearrangement joins TRBV11-2 to TRBJ1-5; tentatively, D is TRBD1 (5 bases). Germline CDR1 reads SGHAT; CDR2 reads FQNNGV. The V gene lost 5 bases and the J gene lost 0 bases, with 20 bases spanning the gap. This CDR3 has 18 residues. This CDR3 is CASSRRGNRIYSNQPQHF. The CDR3 nucleotides are TGTGCCAGCAGCCGGCGGGGGAACAGGATCTATAGCAATCAGCCCCAGCATTTT.

V is TRBV9 and J is TRBJ2-2; 10 nucleotides agree with TRBD1. This CDR3 spans 17 amino acids. Germline lookup yields CDR1 SGDLS and CDR2 YYNGEE. Losses at the gene ends were 1 base for V and 3 bases for J; bases not matched to a gene: 6. The CDR3 bases are TGTGCCAGCAGCGTACCGACCGGGACAGGGGACACCGGGGAGCTGTTTTTT. Residues: CASSVPTGTGDTGELFF.

J is TRBJ1-5 and V is TRBV28; TRBD1 matches 8 bases. Germline loops: CDR1 MDHEN, CDR2 SYDVKM. The CDR3 length is 18 residues. Germline trimming cut 1 base from V and 3 bases from J; bases unmatched to any gene: 11. CDR3 DNA: TGTGCCAGCAGTTTATTTGGTGGGCAGGGGGCCGACAATCAGCCCCAGCATTTT. It yields the protein CASSLFGGQGADNQPQHF.

The CDR3 here is CASSLSAGTGAYEQYF. As DNA, the CDR3 is TGTGCCAGCAGCCTCAGCGCCGGGACAGGGGCCTACGAGCAGTACTTC. The V call is TRBV7-9, the J call TRBJ2-7; 10 bases are a match to TRBD1. The germline CDR1 and CDR2 sequences are SEHNR and FQNEAQ (reference sequence). The CDR3 is 16 residues long. Trimming took 5 bases from V and 2 from J; bases not matched to a gene: 9. Using reference TRBV7-9 and TRBJ2-7 for the parts outside the CDR3, the full variable domain is DTGVSQNPRHKITKRGQNVTFRCDPISEHNRLYWYRQTLGQGPEFLTYFQNEAQLEKSRLLSDRFSAERPKGSFSTLEIQRTEQGDSAMYLCASSLSAGTGAYEQYFGPGTRLTVT.

The V call is TRBV7-9, the J call TRBJ1-2; 9 nucleotides line up with TRBD1. The CDR3 runs to 13 residues. Germline CDR1 and CDR2: SEHNR and FQNEAQ (reference sequence). V trimming: 4 bases; J trimming: 7 bases; junction bases outside the gene matches: 4. For the CDR3, the DNA is TGTGCCAGCAGCTCGCCGGACAGGGGTGGCTACACCTTC. It specifies CASSSPDRGGYTF.

The gene calls are TRBV7-6 and TRBJ1-1; no reliable D call. With 0 bases removed from V and 1 base from J, the gap between germline ends came to 9 bases. The CDR3 contains 15 residues. Germline-derived CDR1 and CDR2 are SGHVS and FNYEAQ. CDR3 loop: CASSLAHPGNTEAFF. The CDR3 DNA reads as TGTGCCAGCAGCTTAGCGCACCCCGGGAACACTGAAGCTTTCTTT. The full variable domain, rest sourced from reference TRBV7-6 and TRBJ1-1, is GAGVSQSPRYKVTKRGQDVALRCDPISGHVSLYWYRQALGQGPEFLTYFNYEAQQDKSGLPNDRFSAERPEGSISTLTIQRTEQRDSAMYRCASSLAHPGNTEAFFGQGTRLTVV.

This chain uses TRBV28 with TRBJ2-5; 7 bases line up with TRBD1. The CDR3 has 16 amino acids. Unmatched junction bases numbered 10, after V lost 4 bases and J lost 2 bases. The germline gives CDR1 MDHEN, CDR2 SYDVKM. CDR3 region: CASSSGTELLQETQYF. The DNA of the CDR3 is TGTGCCAGCAGTTCGGGGACAGAGCTCCTACAAGAGACCCAGTACTTC.

The chain is built from TRBV27 and TRBJ1-4; 7 positions agree with TRBD1. This CDR3 is 14 amino acids long. CDR1 MNHEY and CDR2 SMNVEV come from the germline V gene (reference sequence). The ends lost 6 bases at V and 7 bases at J; junction bases unmatched: 8. As DNA, the CDR3 is TGTGCCAGCAGACGCACAGGGGCGGGTGAAAAACTGTTTTTT. Its translation: CASRRTGAGEKLFF.

The chain links TRBV6-6 to TRBJ1-5; D remains ambiguous. Germline V gene sequence: CDR1 MNHNY, CDR2 SVGAGI (reference sequence). Trimming cost V 0 bases and J 0 bases, with 9 bases left between them. The CDR3 extends over 16 amino acids. CDR3 in DNA: TGTGCCAGCAGTTACTCGGGCCAGAATAGCAATCAGCCCCAGCATTTT. It translates to CASSYSGQNSNQPQHF.

This sequence joins TRBV7-2 and TRBJ2-7; 8 nucleotides match TRBD1. J gave up 5 bases and V 5 bases, and 11 bases lay outside the gene matches. Germline CDR1 SGHTA, CDR2 FQGNSA. CDR3 length: 15 residues. The CDR3: CASSPRTGLIDEQYF. The CDR3 nucleotides are TGTGCCAGCAGCCCTAGGACAGGGCTTATTGACGAGCAGTACTTC.

The V call is TRBV27, the J call TRBJ2-7, with 7 bases that match TRBD2. Trimming at V came to 5 bases and at J to 5 bases, leaving 9 bases not matched to a gene. CDR1 is MNHEY and CDR2 is SMNVEV in the germline V gene (reference sequence). The CDR3 is made up of 14 amino acids. The chain's CDR3 is CASSLLAAFNEQYF. DNA of the CDR3: TGTGCCAGCAGTCTCCTAGCGGCGTTTAACGAGCAGTACTTC.

About this clone itself: The same CDR3 is also encoded by other DNA sequences in this sample. The chain links TRBV27 to TRBJ2-2; D unclear. V dropped 5 bases and J dropped 2 bases, with 3 bases sitting between them. Germline CDR1 and CDR2: MNHEY and SMNVEV (reference sequence). This CDR3 region has 12 residues. In DNA, the CDR3 is TGTGCCAGCAGTCAAAACACCGGGGAGCTGTTTTTT. This gives the protein CASSQNTGELFF.

V is TRBV6-5 and J is TRBJ1-5, with a tentative D call TRBD1 (5 bases). The CDR3 length is 13 residues. V dropped 2 bases and J dropped 7 bases, with 9 bases sitting between them. Looked up from germline, CDR1 is MNHEY and CDR2 is SVGAGI. In nucleotides, the CDR3 is TGTGCCAGCAGTTACACACGACAGCAGCCCCAGCATTTT. Amino acids: CASSYTRQQPQHF.

This sequence joins TRBV7-8 and TRBJ2-7; TRBD1 might be the D (6 bases). This CDR3 has 16 residues. The germline CDR1 and CDR2 sequences are SGHVS and FQNEAQ. Deletions cut 9 bases from V and 4 bases from J, with 25 bases between. The CDR3 sequence is CASRRSAGANPYEQYF. The CDR3 nucleotides are TGTGCCAGTCGGAGGTCCGCAGGGGCCAATCCTTACGAGCAGTACTTC.

This sequence joins TRBV1 and TRBJ2-2; the table's D gene call, TRBD2, was not cross checked with the DNA. TRBV1 has pseudogene status. CDR3 length: 18 residues. This CDR3 is CTSSRRFASGGFGGELFF. CDR3 bases: TGCACCAGCAGCCGTCGGTTCGCTAGCGGGGGATTCGGCGGGGAGCTGTTTTTT.

The chain links TRBV6-5 to TRBJ2-1, with 11 bases lining up with TRBD2. V lost 0 bases to trimming and J lost 8 bases; unmatched junction nucleotides: 6. This CDR3 region has 16 residues. Germline V gene sequence: CDR1 MNHEY, CDR2 SVGAGI. This CDR3 is CASSYSSSGGWDEQFF. The CDR3 DNA reads TGTGCCAGCAGTTACTCATCTAGCGGGGGGTGGGATGAGCAGTTCTTC.

The table lists this clone with many counts. J is TRBJ1-3 and V is TRBV7-9; D may be TRBD1 (5 bases). Germline values: CDR1 SEHNR, CDR2 FQNEAQ (reference sequence). The CDR3 sequence is 15 residues long. With 5 bases removed from V and 4 bases from J, the gap between germline ends came to 15 bases. Here the CDR3 DNA reads TGTGCCAGCAGCCAGCAGGGCCAGGCAGGAAACACCATATATTTT. Translation gives CASSQQGQAGNTIYF.

The chain has TRBV30 and TRBJ2-5; 14 bases line up with TRBD2. V was pared by 2 bases and J by 6 bases, with 5 bases of the junction left unmatched. The CDR3 extends over 15 amino acids. Germline assignment: CDR1 GTSNPN and CDR2 SVGIG (reference sequence). CDR3 sequence (DNA): TGTGCCTGGAGTTCGACTAGCGGGGGGGCCAAGACCCAGTACTTC. Translation: CAWSSTSGGAKTQYF.

This chain connects TRBV19 to TRBJ2-1, with a tentative D call TRBD2 (7 bases). The germline V gene encodes CDR1 LNHDA and CDR2 SQIVND (reference sequence). V dropped 4 bases and J dropped 4 bases, with 23 bases sitting between them. This CDR3 is 18 amino acids long. The CDR3 region is CASSNEGGTPDFYNEQFF. The CDR3 coding sequence is TGTGCCAGTAGTAATGAGGGGGGGACCCCAGACTTTTACAATGAGCAGTTCTTC.

The genes are TRBV18 and TRBJ2-5; 7 positions match TRBD2. The V segment lost 6 bases and the J segment 4 bases; nucleotides outside the gene matches: 2. The CDR3 spans 12 residues. Germline values: CDR1 KGHSH, CDR2 LQKENI. The CDR3: CASSPGGETQYF. The CDR3, as DNA: TGTGCCAGCTCTCCGGGGGGAGAGACCCAGTACTTC.